This paragraph reports one TCR beta chain. Its specificity is unknown. This sample was included in a study of shared clonotypes between healthy human individuals. The CDR3 is made up of 17 amino acids. Trimming stripped 4 bases from V and 1 base from J, with 16 bases between. Germline loops: CDR1 MNHNS, CDR2 SASEGT. Study-level findings and limits: Rarefaction showed sorted-subset sequencing was incomplete despite large depth.

Assay used: immunoSEQ multiplex PCR; TCRdb lists only in-frame clones, some missing. Of about 2.3 million clones listed, 92% are singletons. The sequenced material came from naive CD4+ T cells from PBMCs. The sample's subset: CD45RA+ positively selected. This chain uses TRBV6-1 with TRBJ2-2; possibly TRBD1 for D (6 bases). This sequence was found in a young man in good health. Some clones in this sample may be carry-over from other donors' samples. Here the CDR3 DNA reads TGTGCCAGCAGTGCCGGGACCGGGACACGGAACACCGGGGAGCTGTTTTTT. It encodes CASSAGTGTRNTGELFF.